The 3 T cell receptor beta chains given below trace back to one sample, sequenced in a study of T cell responses to AZD1222 COVID-19 vaccine. Sequencing used immunoSEQ multiplex PCR; TCRdb keeps in-frame clones, though not all of them. The table shows about 83,000 clones, with roughly 88% occurring only once. Sequences were derived from peripheral blood, sampled on day 0 of AZD1222 vaccination. The receptors originated from an adult in good health.

J is TRBJ2-7 and V is TRBV5-5; the match to TRBD1 covers 8 bases. The CDR3 length is 17 residues. With 4 bases clipped from V and 3 bases from J, the junction kept 15 bases outside the gene matches. Germline-derived CDR1 and CDR2 are SGHKS and YYEKEE (reference sequence). This CDR3 is CASSLRMTGTGNYEQYF. The DNA of the CDR3 is TGTGCCAGCAGCCTCAGAATGACCGGGACAGGTAACTACGAGCAGTACTTC.

The rearrangement joins TRBV27 to TRBJ1-6, with D perhaps matching TRBD1 (5 bases). Between the trimmed V and J ends, which lost 4 bases and 2 bases, there was a span of 9 bases. In germline, CDR1 is MNHEY, CDR2 SMNVEV (reference sequence). This CDR3 region has 15 residues. CDR3 sequence (DNA): TGTGCCAGCAGTTGGAGGGGCGCCTATAATTCACCCCTCCACTTT. Its translation: CASSWRGAYNSPLHF.

A single count supports this clone. V and J are TRBV30 and TRBJ1-5, with 8 bases matching TRBD1. The trim removed 5 bases at V and 0 bases at J, leaving 0 bases unmatched. CDR3 length: 13 residues. Germline CDR1 GTSNPN, CDR2 SVGIG (reference sequence). The CDR3 loop reads CAWGQGSNQPQHF. CDR3 nucleotide sequence: TGTGCCTGGGGACAGGGTAGCAATCAGCCCCAGCATTTT.